The 3 T cell receptor beta chains in this list originate from one sample, sequenced in a study of blood T cell repertoires in COVID-19. Profiling relied on immunoSEQ multiplex PCR, and the TCRdb table lists in-frame clones only, not all of them. The sample includes 200,000 to 300,000 clones, more than 85% of them seen just once. Sequencing was done on a sample of peripheral blood. All receptors come from a woman aged 55-70 years with COVID-19, enrolled during active disease.

This sequence joins TRBV4-3 and TRBJ2-1, with TRBD2 matching over 11 bases. The CDR3 consists of 14 residues. V was pared by 5 bases and J by 10 bases, with 7 bases of the junction left unmatched. Per germline, CDR1 LGHNA and CDR2 YSLEER. CDR3 DNA sequence: TGCGCCAGCAGCTATTTCCGGACTAGCGGGGAGCAGTTCTTC. The encoded protein is CASSYFRTSGEQFF.

This chain links TRBV3-1 (or the pseudogene TRBV3-2) with TRBJ2-7; 12 nucleotides line up with TRBD2. The CDR3 spans 15 residues. Germline CDR1 reads LGHDT; CDR2 reads YNNKEL (reference sequence). V dropped 4 bases and J dropped 0; count of bases not matched to a gene: 1. CDR3 nucleotide sequence: TGTGCCAGCAGCCCGACTAGCGGGAGCTCCTACGAGCAGTACTTC. Protein: CASSPTSGSSYEQYF.

In its sample, this clone was seen a few times. The chain uses TRBV5-1 and TRBJ1-4, with D possibly matching TRBD1 (6 bases). The germline CDR1 and CDR2 sequences are SGHRS and YFSETQ. Between the trimmed V and J ends, which lost 4 bases and 3 bases, there was a span of 13 bases. The CDR3 extends over 15 amino acids. CDR3 DNA: TGCGCCAGCAGCGGGGGCAGGCGGCCTAATGAAAAACTGTTTTTT. It encodes CASSGGRRPNEKLFF.